The 32 T cell receptor beta chains below come from one sample, sequenced in a study of cytomegalovirus exposure and HLA in healthy donors. Profiled with immunoSEQ multiplex PCR; TCRdb holds only in-frame clones, not every one. The sample holds roughly 260,000 clones, about 83% seen once. Sequenced material: PBMCs. These TCRs come from a man younger than 30 in good health and CMV-seronegative.

The rearrangement joins TRBV12-5 to TRBJ1-2; no clear D gene. This CDR3 comprises 14 residues. V was pared by 6 bases and J by 0 bases, with 11 bases between. CDR1 and CDR2 from the germline V gene are LGHNT and FRNRAP. The CDR3 reads CASGNSVPNYGYTF. For the CDR3, the DNA is TGTGCTAGTGGAAACTCGGTCCCTAACTATGGCTACACCTTC.

The chain uses TRBV9 and TRBJ2-5; D might be TRBD1 (6 bases). Trimming removed 3 bases at V and 5 bases at J, with 20 bases between. Germline V gives CDR1 SGDLS, CDR2 YYNGEE. The CDR3 is 16 residues long. CDR3 sequence reads: CASSGDTSVVWETQYF. CDR3 DNA sequence: TGTGCCAGCAGCGGGGACACAAGTGTCGTATGGGAGACCCAGTACTTC.

The chain combines TRBV28 with TRBJ2-1; D perhaps matches TRBD2 (7 bases). V dropped 4 bases and J dropped 2 bases, with 12 bases sitting between them. This CDR3 contains 15 residues. Germline CDR1 and CDR2: MDHEN and SYDVKM. CDR3 in amino acids: CASSWGGLPYNEQFF. Written as DNA, the CDR3 is TGTGCCAGCAGTTGGGGGGGCCTCCCCTACAATGAGCAGTTCTTC.

The rearrangement joins TRBV10-1 to TRBJ2-2, with D unclear. From germline, CDR1 is WNHNN and CDR2 SYGVQD (reference sequence). V was cut by 3 bases and J by 6 bases, with 8 bases left in between. This CDR3 has 13 residues. The CDR3 is CASSDSVAGELFF. The CDR3 DNA reads TGCGCCAGCAGTGACTCGGTAGCCGGGGAGCTGTTTTTT.

The chain carries TRBV6-4 and TRBJ2-3; TRBD2 matches 9 bases. The CDR3 extends over 15 amino acids. With V trimmed by 7 bases and J by 4 bases, 9 bases remained unmatched. Germline assignment: CDR1 MRHNA and CDR2 SNTAGT. CDR3 loop: CASKVLAGAPDTQYF. The CDR3 bases are TGTGCCAGCAAAGTTTTAGCGGGAGCCCCAGATACGCAGTATTTT.

The chain is built from TRBV4-3 and TRBJ2-3, with TRBD2 matching 8 bases. CDR1 is LGHNA and CDR2 is YSLEER in the germline V gene. CDR3 length: 17 residues. V shed 0 bases and J 8 bases; nucleotides not matched to a gene: 13. The CDR3 spells CASSQDRAAGAGFTQYF. The CDR3 DNA is TGCGCCAGCAGCCAAGATCGGGCAGCGGGGGCGGGGTTTACGCAGTATTTT.

The genes are TRBV5-1 and TRBJ1-1; no firm D call. Germline lookup yields CDR1 SGHRS and CDR2 YFSETQ. The ends were cut back, 0 bases at V and 4 bases at J, with 7 bases in the middle. The CDR3 consists of 13 residues. CDR3: CASSLAGITEAFF. CDR3 sequence (DNA): TGCGCCAGCAGCTTGGCTGGCATCACTGAAGCTTTCTTT.

V is TRBV9 and J is TRBJ2-1, with D maybe TRBD2 (7 bases). The CDR3 covers 15 residues. V was trimmed by 2 bases and J by 6 bases, leaving 15 bases between them. CDR1 is SGDLS and CDR2 is YYNGEE in the germline V gene. In nucleotides, the CDR3 is TGTGCCAGCAGCGTCTTTAGTGGGGGGGCCAATGAGCAGTTCTTC. Translated, it gives CASSVFSGGANEQFF.

The chain combines TRBV6-6 with TRBJ2-5, with TRBD2 identical over 7 bases. The CDR3 is made up of 15 amino acids. J lost 5 bases, V lost 4 bases, and 10 bases had no gene match. Germline values: CDR1 MNHNY, CDR2 SVGAGI (reference sequence). CDR3 sequence (DNA): TGTGCCAGCAGTTCCTTGGGGAGGGGAGACGAGACCCAGTACTTC. It specifies CASSSLGRGDETQYF.

The rearrangement joins TRBV19 to TRBJ1-2; D is unclear. The CDR3 sequence is 12 residues long. The ends were cut back, 5 bases at V and 8 bases at J, with 12 bases in the middle. Germline V gene lookup returns CDR1 LNHDA and CDR2 SQIVND (reference sequence). The CDR3 nucleotides are TGTGCCAGTAGTTTGTCAGGAGGCGGCTACACCTTC. Its translation: CASSLSGGGYTF.

The CDR3 region has the DNA TGCGCCAGCAGCTCAGGGGCCACGTACCAAGCAATACACACACCCCTCCACTTT. This encodes CASSSGATYQAIHTPLHF. The gene calls are TRBV5-1 and TRBJ1-6; possible D gene TRBD1, 6 bases. CDR1 SGHRS and CDR2 YFSETQ come from the germline V gene. V lost 3 bases and J lost 11, with 27 bases in between. The CDR3 is 18 amino acids.

This sequence joins TRBV2 and TRBJ1-3; the D is unclear. V lost 6 bases, J lost 1 base, and 13 bases lay in between. CDR1 and CDR2 (germline): SNHLY, FYNNEI. The CDR3 covers 15 residues. The CDR3 bases are TGTGCCAGCAGCCCAACAATCTCTTCTGGAAACACCATATATTTT. It is translated as CASSPTISSGNTIYF.

The CDR3 coding sequence is TGTGCCAGTAGTATTATCGGGGATTCACCCCTCCACTTT. It specifies CASSIIGDSPLHF. The chain combines TRBV19 with TRBJ1-6; the D is unclear. The CDR3 runs to 13 residues. The germline gives CDR1 LNHDA, CDR2 SQIVND (reference sequence). V was pared by 3 bases and J by 8 bases, with 8 bases between. Based on the CDR3 plus reference TRBV19 and TRBJ1-6, the full variable domain is DGGITQSPKYLFRKEGQNVTLSCEQNLNHDAMYWYRQDPGQGLRLIYYSQIVNDFQKGDIAEGYSVSREKKESFPLTVTSAQKNPTAFYLCASSIIGDSPLHFGNGTRLTVT.

V and J are TRBV7-2 and TRBJ2-7; a weak D match, TRBD2 (5 bases). CDR3 length: 13 amino acids. The germline gives CDR1 SGHTA, CDR2 FQGNSA. V gave up 1 base and J gave up 6 bases, with 10 bases separating them. The CDR3 reads CASSLVTGTEQYF. The CDR3 DNA reads TGTGCCAGCAGCTTAGTCACGGGAACCGAGCAGTACTTC. The variable domain in full, with the rest retrieved from reference TRBV7-2 and TRBJ2-7, is GAGVSQSPSNKVTEKGKDVELRCDPISGHTALYWYRQSLGQGLEFLIYFQGNSAPDKSGLPSDRFSAERTGGSVSTLTIQRTQQEDSAVYLCASSLVTGTEQYFGPGTRLTVT.

A note on this clone: One junction end disagrees with the germline gene, perhaps due to a read error. This chain links TRBV7-7 with TRBJ2-3; tentative D call: TRBD1 (7 bases). Germline loops: CDR1 SSHAT, CDR2 FNYEAQ (reference sequence). This CDR3 comprises 16 residues. The DNA for the CDR3 is TGTGCTAGCAGCTTAGTGGCAGGGGGGTCCACAGATACGCAGTATTTT. Translated, it gives CASSLVAGGSTDTQYF.

This clone came up once. The genes are TRBV4-3 and TRBJ2-7, with TRBD1 identical over 7 bases. The CDR3 is 16 residues long. The J segment lost 7 bases and the V segment lost 3 bases, leaving 15 bases of the junction unmatched. The germline V gene has CDR1 LGHNA and CDR2 YSLEER. The CDR3 bases are TGCGCCAGCAGCCAGGGACGGACAGGCGGGTACGGAGAGCAGTACTTC. Amino acid sequence: CASSQGRTGGYGEQYF.

This clone has more than one count but fewer than ten. V is TRBV30 and J is TRBJ2-7; no definite D call. The V and J ends lost 0 bases and 6 bases respectively, with 6 bases between them. Germline CDR1 is GTSNPN and CDR2 is SVGIG (reference sequence). The CDR3 sequence is 11 residues long. The CDR3 loop reads CAWSVSGEQYF. The CDR3 DNA sequence: TGTGCCTGGAGTGTTTCGGGCGAGCAGTACTTC.

V gene TRBV5-5 combines with J gene TRBJ2-7; D is unclear. This CDR3 has 15 amino acids. The germline gives CDR1 SGHKS, CDR2 YYEKEE (reference sequence). V shed 0 bases and J shed 0 bases, with 10 bases lying between them. This CDR3 is CASSLDPTRSYEQYF. For the CDR3, the DNA is TGTGCCAGCAGCTTGGACCCGACACGCTCCTACGAGCAGTACTTC.

For the CDR3, the DNA is TGTGCCAGGGATCAGCGCCCGCTCTCCTACGAGCAGTACTTC. It yields the protein CARDQRPLSYEQYF. V gene TRBV5-4 combines with J gene TRBJ2-7, with D hard to call. The CDR3 contains 14 residues. CDR1 is SGHNT and CDR2 is YYREEE in the germline V gene (reference sequence). The germline V and J ends were trimmed by 8 bases and 0 bases, with 15 bases remaining between them.

The count of this clone is one. V usage is TRBV6-4 and J usage is TRBJ2-1; D is perhaps TRBD2 (6 bases). V was trimmed by 3 bases and J by 3 bases, leaving 9 bases between them. Germline V CDR1 and CDR2: MRHNA, SNTAGT. The CDR3 loop spans 14 amino acids. This CDR3 is CASSERGNYNEQFF. DNA of the CDR3: TGTGCCAGCAGTGAGCGGGGTAACTACAATGAGCAGTTCTTC.

Remarks on this clone: Other DNA sequences of this sample code for an identical CDR3. V usage is TRBV5-1 and J usage is TRBJ1-5, with D uncertain. The germline V and J ends were trimmed by 0 bases and 0 bases, with 7 bases remaining between them. Germline loops: CDR1 SGHRS, CDR2 YFSETQ. The CDR3 runs 15 residues. The DNA of the CDR3 is TGCGCCAGCAGCTTGGCCGGAGATAGCAATCAGCCCCAGCATTTT. Translated: CASSLAGDSNQPQHF.

This chain connects TRBV28 to TRBJ2-7, with D unclear. CDR1 and CDR2 from the germline V gene are MDHEN and SYDVKM. Trimming pared 4 bases from V and 5 bases from J, leaving 15 bases between. The CDR3 consists of 14 residues. DNA of the CDR3: TGTGCCAGCAGTTCCCCCAGCGTATCTCACGAGCAGTACTTC. Residues: CASSSPSVSHEQYF.

This clone was recorded a few times. The V gene is TRBV28, the J gene TRBJ2-2, with D tentatively TRBD2 (6 bases). The CDR3 has 13 amino acids. Trimming took 3 bases from V and 6 from J, leaving 8 bases between them. The germline gives CDR1 MDHEN, CDR2 SYDVKM. The CDR3 loop reads CASSLSGAGELFF. The CDR3 nucleotides read TGTGCCAGCAGTTTGTCGGGGGCCGGGGAGCTGTTTTTT.

This chain links TRBV7-9 with TRBJ1-1, with TRBD1 as a possible D gene (5 bases). CDR1 is SEHNR, CDR2 FQNEAQ, per germline (reference sequence). Trimming left V 5 bases short and J 3 bases short, with 10 bases between. The CDR3 is 13 residues long. DNA for the CDR3: TGTGCCAGCAGCCTACAGGCGCACACTGAAGCTTTCTTT. Its translation is CASSLQAHTEAFF.

This clone was counted between two and nine times. V and J are TRBV29-1 and TRBJ2-3, with a weak D call TRBD1 (6 bases). With 7 bases removed from V and 2 bases from J, the gap between germline ends came to 16 bases. CDR3 length: 14 residues. Germline V gene sequence: CDR1 SQVTM, CDR2 ANQGSEA. The CDR3 reads CSALQGRNTDTQYF. For the CDR3, the DNA is TGCAGCGCCCTACAGGGTCGGAACACAGATACGCAGTATTTT.

The rearrangement uses TRBV20-1 and TRBJ2-1; 8 bases fit TRBD2. The germline CDR1 and CDR2 sequences are DFQATT and SNEGSKA (reference sequence). The CDR3 length is 11 residues. The V and J ends lost 4 bases and 13 bases, in that order; junction bases with no gene match: 6. The CDR3 DNA is TGCAGTGCTACACACGGGGGGGGTCAGTTCTTC. It encodes CSATHGGGQFF.

This chain links TRBV21-1 with TRBJ2-1; the tabulated D call, TRBD2, remains unverified against the DNA. TRBV21-1 has pseudogene status. The CDR3 loop spans 15 amino acids. The CDR3 loop is CASRAAGPGRNEQFF. Written as DNA, the CDR3 is TGTGCCAGCAGGGCCGCGGGTCCCGGTCGCAATGAGCAGTTCTTC.

CDR3 sequence: CATTDSSGANVLTF. CDR3 sequence (DNA): TGTGCCACCACAGACAGCTCTGGGGCCAACGTCCTGACTTTC. The chain couples TRBV15 to TRBJ2-6; weak D call: TRBD1 (5 bases). The CDR3 sequence is 14 residues long. Trimming stripped 7 bases from V and 0 bases from J, with 7 bases between. Germline-derived CDR1 and CDR2 are LNHNV and YYDKDF (reference sequence).

V gene TRBV28 combines with J gene TRBJ2-1, with D maybe TRBD1 (5 bases). Germline CDR1 MDHEN, CDR2 SYDVKM. V lost 2 bases, J lost 7 bases, and 15 bases lay in between. The length of the CDR3 is 15 residues. CDR3: CASSLRGLRANEQFF. CDR3 nucleotides: TGTGCCAGCAGTTTAAGGGGCCTTAGGGCTAATGAGCAGTTCTTC.

The J gene is TRBJ1-6, the V gene TRBV27, with 7 bases identical to TRBD1. The CDR3 has 17 residues. Germline CDR1 and CDR2: MNHEY and SMNVEV (reference sequence). V lost 7 bases, J lost 4 bases, and 13 bases stayed unmatched. The chain's CDR3 is CASTRFLAGQYNSPLHF. The CDR3 DNA reads as TGTGCCAGCACTAGGTTTCTTGCGGGACAGTATAATTCACCCCTCCACTTT.

For the CDR3, the DNA is TGTGCCAGCAGTGAAGGAGTTGTAGCTGGGGAGACCCAGTACTTC. Translating gives CASSEGVVAGETQYF. The rearrangement uses TRBV2 and TRBJ2-5, with unresolved D. With 1 base removed from V and 5 bases from J, the gap between germline ends came to 14 bases. Germline V gene lookup returns CDR1 SNHLY and CDR2 FYNNEI. The CDR3 consists of 15 residues. The full variable domain, rest sourced from reference TRBV2 and TRBJ2-5, is EPEVTQTPSHQVTQMGQEVILRCVPISNHLYFYWYRQILGQKVEFLVSFYNNEISEKSEIFDDQFSVERPDGSNFTLKIRSTKLEDSAMYFCASSEGVVAGETQYFGPGTRLLVL.

The genes are TRBV9 and TRBJ2-1; TRBD1 is a possible D gene (6 bases). This CDR3 region has 14 residues. V lost 4 bases and J lost 1, with 9 bases in between. The V gene's germline CDR1 is SGDLS and CDR2 YYNGEE. CDR3 protein: CASSPTGSYNEQFF. The CDR3 DNA reads TGTGCCAGCAGCCCTACAGGGTCCTACAATGAGCAGTTCTTC.